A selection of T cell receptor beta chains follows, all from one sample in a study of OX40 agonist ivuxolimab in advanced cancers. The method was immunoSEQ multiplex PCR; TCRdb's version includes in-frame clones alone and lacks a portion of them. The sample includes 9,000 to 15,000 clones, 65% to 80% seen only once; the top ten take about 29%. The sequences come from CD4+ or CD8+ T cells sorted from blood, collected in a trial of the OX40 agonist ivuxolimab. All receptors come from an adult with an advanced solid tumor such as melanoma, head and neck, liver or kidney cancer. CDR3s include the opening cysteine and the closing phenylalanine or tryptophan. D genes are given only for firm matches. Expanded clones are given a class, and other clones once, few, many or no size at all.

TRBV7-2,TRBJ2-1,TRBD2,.,TGTGCCAGCAGCTTATTCTGGTCTAGCGGAGGTAGTGAGCAGTTCTTC,CASSLFWSSGGSEQFF
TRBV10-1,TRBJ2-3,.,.,TGCGCCAGCGCGGGGACTCGCACAGATACGCAGTATTTT,CASAGTRTDTQYF
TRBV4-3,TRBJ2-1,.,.,TGCGCCAGCAGCCAAACGGACGTTTCAAGCTCCTACAATGAGCAGTTCTTC,CASSQTDVSSSYNEQFF
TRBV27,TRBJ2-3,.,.,TGTGCCAGCAGTTTATTACTCAGCACAGATACGCAGTATTTT,CASSLLLSTDTQYF
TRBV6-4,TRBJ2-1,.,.,TGTGCCAGCAGTGAGGAGCCACTAGAAGGCAATGAGCAGTTCTTC,CASSEEPLEGNEQFF
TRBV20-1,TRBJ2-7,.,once,TGCAGTGCTAGCGCGTTGATCCAGCAGTACTTC,CSASALIQQYF
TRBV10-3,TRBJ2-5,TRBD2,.,TGTGCCATCAGTGACCCGACTAGCCCGGAGACCCAGTACTTC,CAISDPTSPETQYF
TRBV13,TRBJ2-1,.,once,TGTGCCAGCAGCTTAGAAGAGGCTGAGCAGTTCTTC,CASSLEEAEQFF
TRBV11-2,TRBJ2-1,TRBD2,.,TGTGCCAGCAGCTTACGCCTAGCGGGAGGTGATGAGCAGTTCTTC,CASSLRLAGGDEQFF
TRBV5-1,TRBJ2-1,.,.,TGCGCCAGCAGCATGGACACCTACAATGAGCAGTTCTTC,CASSMDTYNEQFF
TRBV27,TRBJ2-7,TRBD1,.,TGTGCCAGCAGTTTAGGGACAGGGTTCCCCTACGAGCAGTACTTC,CASSLGTGFPYEQYF
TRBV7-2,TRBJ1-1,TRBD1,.,TGTGCCAGCAGCACCCGGGACAGGAACACTGAAGCTTTCTTT,CASSTRDRNTEAFF
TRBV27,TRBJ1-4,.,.,TGTGCCAGCACCGAAGGGGTTGGTGAAAAACTGTTTTTT,CASTEGVGEKLFF
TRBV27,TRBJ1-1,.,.,TGTGCCAGCATAACCAGAGGGGCTGAAGCTTTCTTT,CASITRGAEAFF
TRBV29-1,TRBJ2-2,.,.,TGCAGCGTTCCGCAGAAGAACGCCGGGGAGCTGTTTTTT,CSVPQKNAGELFF
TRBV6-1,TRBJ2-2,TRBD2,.,TGTGCCAGCAGTGGCCTTCTAGCGGGGAGGACCGGGGAGCTGTTTTTT,CASSGLLAGRTGELFF
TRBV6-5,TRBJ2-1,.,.,TGTGCCAGCAGTCAAACTGATAGCTCCTACAATGAGCAGTTCTTC,CASSQTDSSYNEQFF
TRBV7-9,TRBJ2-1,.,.,TGTGCCAGCAACCCACCCGCGGTTCAGGCCTACAATGAGCAGTTCTTC,CASNPPAVQAYNEQFF
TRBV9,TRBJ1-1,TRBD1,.,TGTGCCAGCAGCTTGGACAGGGTGGGCACTGAAGCTTTCTTT,CASSLDRVGTEAFF